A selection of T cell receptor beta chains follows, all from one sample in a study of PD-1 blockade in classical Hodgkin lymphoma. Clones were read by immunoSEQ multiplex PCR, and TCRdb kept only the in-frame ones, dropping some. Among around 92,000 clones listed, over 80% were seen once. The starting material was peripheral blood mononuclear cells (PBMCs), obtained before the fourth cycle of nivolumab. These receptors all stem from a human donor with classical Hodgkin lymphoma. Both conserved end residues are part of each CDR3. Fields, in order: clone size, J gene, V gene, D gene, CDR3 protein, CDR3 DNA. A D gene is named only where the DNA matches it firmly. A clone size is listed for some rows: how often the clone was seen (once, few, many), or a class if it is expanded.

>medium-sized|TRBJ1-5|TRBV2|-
CASSEAVNQPQHF
TGTGCCAGCAGTGAGGCAGTCAATCAGCCCCAGCATTTT
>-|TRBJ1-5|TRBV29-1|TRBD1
CSVGDSQNQPQHF
TGCAGCGTTGGGGACAGCCAAAATCAGCCCCAGCATTTT
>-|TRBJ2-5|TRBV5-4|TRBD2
CASSTGLGSQQETQYF
TGTGCCAGCAGCACGGGACTAGGGTCCCAACAAGAGACCCAGTACTTC
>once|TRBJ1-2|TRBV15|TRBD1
CATSRDHIQLAGGLGYTF
TGTGCCACCAGCAGAGATCATATTCAGTTGGCAGGGGGCCTTGGCTACACCTTC
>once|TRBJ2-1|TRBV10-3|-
CAIQTAGTVGNEQFF
TGTGCCATCCAGACAGCGGGTACGGTGGGGAATGAGCAGTTCTTC
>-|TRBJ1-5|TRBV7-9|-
CASSLDGNQPQHF
TGTGCCAGCAGCTTGGACGGGAATCAGCCCCAGCATTTT
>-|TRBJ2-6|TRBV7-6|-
CASSLVVTGANVLTF
TGTGCCAGCAGCTTAGTAGTAACTGGGGCCAACGTCCTGACTTTC
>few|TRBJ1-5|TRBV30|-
CAWSTTGLSQPQHF
TGTGCCTGGAGTACCACAGGGTTAAGTCAGCCCCAGCATTTT
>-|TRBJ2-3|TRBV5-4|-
CASSLEQYATDTQYF
TGTGCCAGCAGCTTGGAACAGTATGCCACAGATACGCAGTATTTT
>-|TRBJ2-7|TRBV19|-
CASSLTRGYEQYF
TGTGCCAGTAGCCTGACCAGGGGATACGAGCAGTACTTC
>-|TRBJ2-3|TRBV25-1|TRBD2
CASSARTSGSGSPDTQYF
TGTGCCAGCAGTGCCCGAACTAGCGGGAGTGGGTCCCCAGATACGCAGTATTTT
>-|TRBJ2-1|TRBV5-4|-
CASSRTAPSYNEQFF
TGTGCCAGCAGCCGGACTGCCCCCTCCTACAATGAGCAGTTCTTC
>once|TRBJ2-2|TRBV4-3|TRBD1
CASSQSSGDRAGELFF
TGCGCCAGCAGCCAGAGCTCGGGGGACAGGGCCGGGGAGCTGTTTTTT
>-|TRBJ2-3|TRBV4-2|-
CASSQGTADTQYF
TGTGCCAGCAGCCAAGGGACAGCAGATACGCAGTATTTT
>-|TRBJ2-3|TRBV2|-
CASSEMVAADTQYF
TGTGCCAGCAGTGAGATGGTTGCGGCGGATACGCAGTATTTT
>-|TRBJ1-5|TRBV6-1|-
CASSENRGYQPQHF
TGTGCCAGCAGTGAAAATAGAGGTTATCAGCCCCAGCATTTT
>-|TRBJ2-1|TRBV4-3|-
CASSQNAPWSSYNEQFF
TGCGCCAGCAGCCAAAACGCCCCTTGGAGCTCCTACAATGAGCAGTTCTTC
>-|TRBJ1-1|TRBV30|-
CASKAALEAFF
TGTGCCTCCAAGGCAGCTCTTGAAGCTTTCTTT
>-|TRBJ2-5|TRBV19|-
CASRGLGAQETQYF
TGTGCCAGTAGGGGCCTAGGCGCCCAAGAGACCCAGTACTTC
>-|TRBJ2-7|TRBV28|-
CASSSGQTYEQYF
TGTGCCAGCAGTTCGGGACAAACCTACGAGCAGTACTTC
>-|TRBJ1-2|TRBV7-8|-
CASSLASLGYGYTF
TGTGCCAGCAGCTTGGCAAGTCTTGGCTATGGCTACACCTTC
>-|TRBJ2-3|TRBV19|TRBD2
CASSMVGGRAGMTDTQYF
TGTGCCAGTAGTATGGTTGGCGGGAGGGCCGGGATGACAGATACGCAGTATTTT
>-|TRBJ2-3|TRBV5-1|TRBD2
CASSLASGLAGTDTQYF
TGCGCCAGCAGCTTGGCGTCGGGACTAGCGGGCACAGATACGCAGTATTTT
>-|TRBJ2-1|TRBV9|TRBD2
CASSATGTILSEQFF
TGTGCCAGCAGCGCGACCGGGACTATATTAAGTGAGCAGTTCTTC
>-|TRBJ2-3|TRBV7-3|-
CASSLPSTDTQYF
TGTGCCAGCAGCTTACCCTCAACAGATACGCAGTATTTT
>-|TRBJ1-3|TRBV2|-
CASSVVNTIYF
TGTGCCAGCAGCGTAGTGAACACCATATATTTT
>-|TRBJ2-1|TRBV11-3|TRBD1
CASSQQGAYNEQFF
TGTGCCAGCAGCCAACAGGGGGCCTACAATGAGCAGTTCTTC
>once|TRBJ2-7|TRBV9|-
CASSVRPAVSSEQYF
TGTGCCAGCAGCGTCCGTCCGGCAGTCAGTAGCGAGCAGTACTTC
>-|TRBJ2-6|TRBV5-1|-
CASGRGTGANVLTF
TGCGCCAGCGGAAGGGGAACTGGGGCCAACGTCCTGACTTTC
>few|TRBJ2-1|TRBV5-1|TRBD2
CASSLWSSGNNEQFF
TGCGCCAGCAGCTTGTGGTCTAGCGGAAACAATGAGCAGTTCTTC
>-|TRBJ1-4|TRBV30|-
CAWSFTLDLQINEKLFF
TGTGCCTGGAGTTTTACGTTGGACCTCCAAATTAATGAAAAACTGTTTTTT
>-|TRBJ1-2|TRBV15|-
CATSRDQGLHYGYTF
TGTGCCACCAGCAGAGATCAGGGCCTTCACTATGGCTACACCTTC
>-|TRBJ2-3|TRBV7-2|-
CASSSTGHSRDTQYF
TGTGCCAGCAGCTCTACGGGTCACAGTCGGGATACGCAGTATTTT
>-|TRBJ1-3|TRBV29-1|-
CSVLTGNSGSTIYF
TGCAGCGTTCTTACAGGGAACTCTGGAAGCACCATATATTTT
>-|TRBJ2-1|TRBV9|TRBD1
CASSVIAGGYNEQFF
TGTGCCAGCAGCGTAATAGCAGGGGGCTACAATGAGCAGTTCTTC
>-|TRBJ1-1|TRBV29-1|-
CSVDNQGGPEAFF
TGCAGCGTTGATAACCAGGGTGGCCCTGAAGCTTTCTTT